A selection of T cell receptor beta chains follows, all from one sample in a study of CD8 T cells in ankylosing spondylitis. TCRdb redid the calling of the 5' RACE reads with MiXCR, one entry per CDR3 protein. The repertoire holds some 240,000 distinct CDR3 sequences, with about 9.1% as singletons. The sample taken for sequencing was blood, either unsorted or a sorted T cell fraction (not recorded which). These receptors all come from a male donor with ankylosing spondylitis or in good health (not recorded which). The CDR3 runs from the conserved cysteine through the conserved F or W. The D gene is left open where the match is weak. Clone size is stated in some rows and not others, as once, few, many or a class when expanded.

v_gene,j_gene,d_gene,abundance,CDR3nt,CDR3aa
TRBV28,TRBJ1-5,TRBD1,many,TGTGCCAGCAGTTCCTATATCGGGACAGGGTATGATCAGCCCCAGCATTTT,CASSSYIGTGYDQPQHF
TRBV19,TRBJ1-4,-,many,TGTGCCAGTAGTATCCCGCAGGGAGGCAATGAAAAACTGTTTTTT,CASSIPQGGNEKLFF
TRBV30,TRBJ1-1,TRBD1,many,TGTGCCTGGAGTCGACAGGGACAGGGCACCGAAGCTTTCTTT,CAWSRQGQGTEAFF
TRBV5-1,TRBJ2-5,-,-,TGCGCCAGCAGCCCTACTTCAAGGACAGAGACCCAGTACTTC,CASSPTSRTETQYF
TRBV5-5,TRBJ1-2,-,few,TGTGCCAGCATAAGGGACGGAGAGGTAACCTTC,CASIRDGEVTF
TRBV4-2,TRBJ1-2,-,many,TGTGCCAGCAGCCAAGATCAGCTCCAGGCGTCCTATGGCTACACCTTC,CASSQDQLQASYGYTF
TRBV7-9,TRBJ2-7,-,many,TGTGCCAGCAGCTTAGTAGGTTTAAGCGAGCAGTACTTC,CASSLVGLSEQYF
TRBV5-1,TRBJ2-1,TRBD2,many,TGCGCCAGCAGCCTGGCGGGGGGGTTCTACAATGAGCAGTTCTTC,CASSLAGGFYNEQFF
TRBV20-1,TRBJ2-2,-,-,TGCAGTGCTAGAGCTACCCTACTCGGGAAAAACACCGGGGAGCTGTTTTTT,CSARATLLGKNTGELFF
TRBV27,TRBJ2-1,-,many,TGTGCCAGCAGTTCGGACCGACTGAAGACAGCGAATGAGCAGTTCTTC,CASSSDRLKTANEQFF
TRBV27,TRBJ2-2,TRBD2,many,TGTGCCAGTGCCGGGACTACCAACACCGGGGAGCTGTTTTTT,CASAGTTNTGELFF
TRBV12-3/TRBV12-4,TRBJ2-5,TRBD1,many,TGTGCCAGCAGTCCAGGGGGTTTCCAAGAGACCCAGTACTTC,CASSPGGFQETQYF
TRBV3-1,TRBJ2-7,TRBD2,-,TGTGCCAGCAGCCAAGACGGGGGGAACGAGCAGTACTTC,CASSQDGGNEQYF
TRBV4-1,TRBJ1-5,-,-,TGCGCCAGCAGCCAAGATGGGGGGGTTCAGCCCCAGCATTTT,CASSQDGGVQPQHF
TRBV7-9,TRBJ1-2,TRBD1,-,TGTGCCAGCAGCTTAGGGGGGACAGACTTCTATGGCTACACCTTC,CASSLGGTDFYGYTF
TRBV7-2,TRBJ2-1,-,many,TGTGCCAGCAGCCCTCCCGGGGCTAGCGCCTACAATGAGCAGTTCTTC,CASSPPGASAYNEQFF
TRBV5-1,TRBJ1-1,-,many,TGCGCCAGCAGCTTGGGGTGGGGGGGTCACGACACTGAAGCTTTCTTT,CASSLGWGGHDTEAFF
TRBV18,TRBJ2-5,-,-,TGTGCCAGCTCACCAATCGCAGGGACCTCCCAAGAGACCCAGTACTTC,CASSPIAGTSQETQYF
TRBV7-2,TRBJ1-2,-,many,TGTGCCAGCAGCCCCGACGGACTCTATGGCTACACCTTC,CASSPDGLYGYTF
TRBV7-2,TRBJ2-1,TRBD2,few,TGTGCCAGCACCCTCGGCGGCGGGGGGGCGGCCGGGGAGCAGTTCTTC,CASTLGGGGAAGEQFF
TRBV2,TRBJ1-5,-,many,TGTGCCAGCAGTGAGATGGGGAATCAGCCCCAGCATTTT,CASSEMGNQPQHF
TRBV7-2,TRBJ1-5,TRBD1,many,TGTGCCAGCAGCTTCCGGACAGGGTGGGCCAATCAGCCCCAGCATTTT,CASSFRTGWANQPQHF
TRBV7-2,TRBJ2-7,-,many,TGTGCCAGCAGCTTTGGCGGAACCAACGCCTACGAGCAGTACTTC,CASSFGGTNAYEQYF
TRBV20-1,TRBJ2-1,TRBD2,-,TGCAGTGCTACGCTAGCGGGGGGGCGGGATGAGCAGTTCTTC,CSATLAGGRDEQFF
TRBV19,TRBJ2-2,-,-,TGTGCCAGTACACCCTCAGGGCGGAAGAACACCGGGGAGCTGTTTTTT,CASTPSGRKNTGELFF
TRBV7-9,TRBJ1-2,-,many,TGTGCCAGCAGCACCTCGAGTAAAGGGCAAGTCTATGGCTACACCTTC,CASSTSSKGQVYGYTF
TRBV9,TRBJ2-7,-,many,TGTGCCAGCAGCGTAGATGTGGGGCCCTACGAGCAGTACTTC,CASSVDVGPYEQYF
TRBV5-1,TRBJ2-7,-,-,TGCGCCAGCAGCTCCGCCCCGGCTACGGGCGAGCAGTACTTC,CASSSAPATGEQYF
TRBV7-2,TRBJ1-3,-,many,TGTGCCAGCAGCCCCTACCGGGCGGCCGGAAACACCATATATTTT,CASSPYRAAGNTIYF
TRBV27,TRBJ2-7,-,once,TGTGCCAGCAGTTTAGTGGAGGGGCGCTACGAGCAGTACTTC,CASSLVEGRYEQYF
TRBV5-1,TRBJ1-2,TRBD1,many,TGCGCCAGCAGCGAACTCGCGGGACAGGGGGCTGGAGGCTACACCTTC,CASSELAGQGAGGYTF
TRBV7-9,TRBJ1-2,TRBD1,-,TGTGCCAGCAGCTTAAGGTTAGCGACAGGGGATAATGGCTACACCTTC,CASSLRLATGDNGYTF